This T cell receptor (beta chain) appears in the sequencing data of a study of blood T cell repertoires in COVID-19. Study overall: Acute and convalescent COVID-19 specimens originated in the United States, Italy and Spain. PBMCs, B-cell-depleted T cells, or T cells were the source of the cDNA or gDNA that made up the material.

How the authors handled the data: Researchers report that nucleated cell counts were estimated from reference gene primer amplification. Profiled with immunoSEQ multiplex PCR; TCRdb holds only in-frame clones, not every one. The V and J calls and clone size come from that table; D and trimming were worked out from the DNA. The sample lists about 110,000 clones, around four fifths occurring once. This CDR3 region has 15 residues. Germline CDR1 reads SGDLS; CDR2 reads YYNGEE. The V gene end was trimmed by 5 bases and the J gene end by 4 bases; junction bases not matched to a gene: 7. Input material: peripheral blood. This sequence joins TRBV9 and TRBJ1-2; TRBD1 agrees at 11 bases. This TCR derives from a woman aged 55-75 years with acute or convalescent COVID-19. The CDR3 DNA follows: TGTGCCAGCAGACCGGGGACAGGGGGACCCTATGGCTACACCTTC. This gives the protein CASRPGTGGPYGYTF.